The 32 T cell receptor beta chains in this list originate from one sample, sequenced in a study of blood T cells in healthy people across ages. For the second PCR, which ran for 7 to 11 cycles, a sample-barcoded 5' primer and a J-beta primer mix were used. TCRdb fed the 5' RACE reads into MiXCR, producing one record per CDR3 protein. This sample yields approximately 940,000 distinct CDR3 sequences, of which roughly 43% are seen a single time; about an eighth belongs to the top ten. Sequenced: blood. These receptors were taken from a man aged 30 to 45 in good health.

The DNA for the CDR3 is TGTGCCTGGAGTTGGGATAAAGAGACCCAGTACTTC. As protein: CAWSWDKETQYF. The chain is built from TRBV30 and TRBJ2-5; D ambiguous. This CDR3 has 12 amino acids. V was shortened by 2 bases and J by 3 bases, with 7 bases between the two germline ends. The germline CDR1 and CDR2 sequences are GTSNPN and SVGIG (reference sequence).

The chain carries TRBV4-3 and TRBJ1-4, with 9 bases identical to TRBD1. Germline CDR1 reads LGHNA; CDR2 reads YSLEER. The CDR3 contains 15 residues. Trimming cost V 1 base and J 10 bases; bases outside gene matches: 7. The DNA for the CDR3 is TGCGCCAGCAGCCAAGCCGGGACAGGGTCGAGAAAACTGTTTTTT. Residues: CASSQAGTGSRKLFF.

As to this clonotype: The junction shows a germline mismatch at one end, possibly a read error. This chain links TRBV5-1 with TRBJ2-3; the match to TRBD2 covers 8 bases. The CDR3 consists of 13 residues. Looked up from germline, CDR1 is SGHRS and CDR2 is YFSETQ. The CDR3 sequence is CTSKAGEVDTQYF. DNA for the CDR3: TGCACCAGCAAAGCGGGAGAGGTAGATACGCAGTATTTT.

The chain uses TRBV29-1 and TRBJ2-5, with D hard to call. Germline CDR1 SQVTM, CDR2 ANQGSEA. V shed 7 bases and J shed 2 bases, with 14 bases lying between them. This CDR3 region has 13 residues. CDR3 protein: CSAKRDIQETQYF. Written as DNA, the CDR3 is TGCAGCGCCAAAAGGGATATACAAGAGACCCAGTACTTC.

The genes are TRBV7-9 and TRBJ2-3, with D perhaps TRBD1 or TRBD2 (6 bases each). Trimming removed 1 base from V and 2 bases from J, with 10 bases in between. Germline CDR1 reads SEHNR; CDR2 reads FQNEAQ (reference sequence). The CDR3 extends over 15 amino acids. The CDR3 reads CASSLDGGHTDTQYF. For the CDR3, the DNA is TGTGCCAGCAGCTTAGACGGGGGCCACACAGATACGCAGTATTTT.

The CDR3 region has the DNA TGTGCCAGCAGCTTTCTTCGGCCGGGACACCGTAATGAAAAACTGTTTTTT. Residues: CASSFLRPGHRNEKLFF. V gene TRBV11-2 combines with J gene TRBJ1-4; D perhaps matches TRBD1 (6 bases). Per germline, CDR1 SGHAT and CDR2 FQNNGV. Trimming pared 3 bases from V and 4 bases from J, leaving 18 bases between. This CDR3 region has 17 residues.

The chain joins TRBV14 to TRBJ1-2, with unresolved D. Trimming left V 0 bases short and J 8 bases short, with 13 bases between. CDR3 size: 14 residues. The germline V gene has CDR1 SGHDN and CDR2 FVKESK. This chain's CDR3 is CASSQDGTVGGYTF. The CDR3 DNA reads TGTGCCAGCAGCCAAGATGGTACAGTAGGAGGCTACACCTTC.

This chain connects TRBV3-1 to TRBJ2-5, with D unresolved. The CDR3 runs to 13 residues. CDR1 LGHDT and CDR2 YNNKEL come from the germline V gene (reference sequence). V lost 7 bases and J lost 4, with 13 bases in between. The CDR3: CASIPGPGETQYF. Written as DNA, the CDR3 is TGTGCCAGCATCCCGGGCCCGGGAGAGACCCAGTACTTC.

The chain couples TRBV28 to TRBJ1-4; no reliable D call. V was cut by 9 bases and J by 13 bases, with 12 bases left in between. The CDR3 extends over 10 amino acids. Germline V lookup: CDR1 MDHEN, CDR2 SYDVKM. CDR3 nucleotides: TGTGCCAGTTCCCAGTCCGGACTGTTTTTT. Translation: CASSQSGLFF.

The chain combines TRBV7-9 with TRBJ2-2; TRBD2 might be the D (6 bases). The germline V gene encodes CDR1 SEHNR and CDR2 FQNEAQ (reference sequence). The CDR3 runs 16 residues. The V end was cut by 1 base, the J end by 1 base, with 10 bases between. In nucleotides, the CDR3 is TGTGCCAGCAGCTTAGAATCGGGGGTGAACACCGGGGAGCTGTTTTTT. Translated, it gives CASSLESGVNTGELFF.

This rearrangement joins TRBV20-1 to TRBJ1-5, with D perhaps TRBD1 (5 bases). The CDR3 has 13 residues. V was pared by 4 bases and J by 7 bases, with 14 bases between. Germline-derived CDR1 and CDR2 are DFQATT and SNEGSKA (reference sequence). DNA for the CDR3: TGCAGTGCTAAGCGTTGGGGGGAACAGCCCCAGCATTTT. Amino acid sequence: CSAKRWGEQPQHF.

This clonotype was found a few times. The chain has TRBV27 and TRBJ1-1; no clear D gene. Between the trimmed V and J ends, which lost 3 bases and 4 bases, there was a span of 12 bases. The CDR3 is 14 amino acids. Germline V gives CDR1 MNHEY, CDR2 SMNVEV (reference sequence). The CDR3 nucleotides are TGTGCCAGCAGTTTGGTAGGGTCAGGCACTGAAGCTTTCTTT. It encodes CASSLVGSGTEAFF.

The chain links TRBV7-2 to TRBJ1-1, with D possibly being TRBD1 (6 bases). CDR3 length: 12 residues. The germline V and J ends were trimmed by 5 bases and 7 bases, with 11 bases remaining between them. Germline-derived CDR1 and CDR2 are SGHTA and FQGNSA. In DNA form, the CDR3 reads TGTGCCAGCAGCCGGGACACCCATGAAGCTTTCTTT. It is translated as CASSRDTHEAFF.

The J gene is TRBJ1-1, the V gene TRBV20-1; D is perhaps TRBD1 (6 bases). This CDR3 has 16 amino acids. V lost 3 bases to trimming and J lost 1 base, with 18 bases between them. Germline lookup yields CDR1 DFQATT and CDR2 SNEGSKA (reference sequence). The DNA for the CDR3 is TGCAGTGCTAGGGACAGCGGGAGGCAGCCGAACACTGAAGCTTTCTTT. This codes for CSARDSGRQPNTEAFF.

The chain couples TRBV4-2 to TRBJ1-5, with D perhaps TRBD1 (5 bases). The V end lost 0 bases, the J end lost 9 bases, and 15 bases lay between the germline ends. Germline CDR1 reads LGHNA; CDR2 reads YNFKEQ. CDR3 length equals 15 residues. CDR3 coding DNA: TGTGCCAGCAGCCAAGATGGGGGGACTTCGGTGCCCCAGCATTTT. Its translation is CASSQDGGTSVPQHF.

V and J are TRBV20-1 and TRBJ2-1, with TRBD1 identical over 7 bases. The DNA end is more similar to TRBJ2-7, so the J call may be wrong. The CDR3 is 13 residues long. Germline CDR1 is DFQATT and CDR2 is SNEGSKA (reference sequence). The CDR3 coding sequence is TGCAGTGCTAGCCGGGACAGCTACAATGAGCAGTACTTC. It is translated as CSASRDSYNEQYF.

This sequence joins TRBV12-3 or TRBV12-4 and TRBJ2-4, with 11 bases matching TRBD1. The closer fit of TRBJ2-7 to the DNA end suggests the J call may be wrong. The CDR3 runs 13 residues. The CDR3 DNA reads as TGTGCCAGCAGGCTGGGACAGGGGGTCGAGCAGTACTTC. It specifies CASRLGQGVEQYF.

Of note for this clonotype: Since a much larger clone is just one base distant, this may be a read error. The chain joins TRBV28 to TRBJ2-1, with D uncertain. The J call may not be correct, given that the DNA end is closer to TRBJ2-7. CDR1 is MDHEN, CDR2 SYDVKM, per germline. The CDR3 is made up of 12 amino acids. The CDR3 DNA sequence: TGTGCCAGCAACCTACTATACAATGAGCAGTACTTC. It translates to CASNLLYNEQYF.

This chain links TRBV4-3 with TRBJ2-5; no reliable D call. Germline CDR1 reads LGHNA; CDR2 reads YSLEER. The ends were cut back, 0 bases at V and 4 bases at J, with 15 bases in the middle. The length of the CDR3 is 16 residues. The CDR3 DNA follows: TGCGCCAGCAGCCAAGATTCGGTCCGACGGAGAGAGACCCAGTACTTC. Translated, it gives CASSQDSVRRRETQYF.

The chain recombines TRBV28 with TRBJ2-3; a possible D gene is TRBD2 (5 bases). V was trimmed by 2 bases and J by 0 bases, leaving 9 bases between them. The germline V gene encodes CDR1 MDHEN and CDR2 SYDVKM. This CDR3 contains 15 residues. CDR3 sequence reads: CASSLSGPSTDTQYF. DNA for the CDR3: TGTGCCAGCAGTTTAAGCGGTCCTAGCACAGATACGCAGTATTTT.

This clonotype was picked up a small number of times. The chain combines TRBV6-2 or TRBV6-3 with TRBJ2-1; D assignment may be TRBD1 or TRBD2 (6 bases each). V dropped 2 bases and J dropped 0 bases, with 11 bases sitting between them. Germline CDR1 reads MNHEY; CDR2 reads SVGEGT. CDR3 length: 16 amino acids. The CDR3 loop reads CASSYKAGHSYNEQFF. The CDR3 region has the DNA TGTGCCAGCAGTTACAAGGCGGGACACTCCTACAATGAGCAGTTCTTC.

With regard to this clonotype: One end of the junction varies from germline; a read error may be responsible. This chain joins TRBV28 and TRBJ1-2; D call uncertain. The germline V gene has CDR1 MDHEN and CDR2 SYDVKM. This CDR3 spans 17 amino acids. This chain's CDR3 is CTSSVTNRGRSNYGYTF. For the CDR3, the DNA is TGTACCAGCAGCGTAACTAACAGAGGTCGGTCTAACTATGGCTACACCTTC.

The chain links TRBV28 to TRBJ2-3; D unclear. Germline V gives CDR1 MDHEN, CDR2 SYDVKM. The V end lost 1 base, the J end lost 0 bases, and 8 bases lay between the germline ends. The CDR3 is 15 residues long. CDR3 amino acids: CASSLLRPSTDTQYF. The DNA for the CDR3 is TGTGCCAGCAGTTTATTGCGTCCTAGCACAGATACGCAGTATTTT.

V usage is TRBV7-9 and J usage is TRBJ2-1, with 13 bases that match TRBD2. The V segment lost 5 bases and the J segment 6 bases; nucleotides outside the gene matches: 10. The CDR3 is made up of 17 amino acids. In germline, CDR1 is SEHNR, CDR2 FQNEAQ (reference sequence). CDR3 loop: CASSPWRTSGRSNEQFF. CDR3 sequence (DNA): TGTGCCAGCAGCCCTTGGAGGACTAGCGGGAGATCCAATGAGCAGTTCTTC.

The table lists this clonotype with a few counts. V gene TRBV7-2 combines with J gene TRBJ2-7, with D tentatively TRBD1 or TRBD2 (6 bases each). Germline loops: CDR1 SGHTA, CDR2 FQGNSA. Trimming pared 6 bases from V and 4 bases from J, leaving 13 bases between. CDR3 length equals 13 residues. The CDR3 DNA is TGTGCCAGCAGTTACGGGGGCCCATACGAGCAGTACTTC. Amino acid sequence: CASSYGGPYEQYF.

The chain recombines TRBV6-5 with TRBJ2-4; a possible D gene is TRBD1 (6 bases). The CDR3 has 15 residues. The germline V gene has CDR1 MNHEY and CDR2 SVGAGI. V was pared by 5 bases and J by 4 bases, with 15 bases between. CDR3 nucleotide sequence: TGTGCCAGCAGTATTCAGGGGACATCTAAAAACATTCAGTACTTC. This encodes CASSIQGTSKNIQYF.

This clonotype was counted a few times. The chain links TRBV3-1 to TRBJ2-1; no clear D gene. Trimming removed 1 base from V and 6 bases from J, with 16 bases in between. The length of the CDR3 is 16 residues. The germline CDR1 and CDR2 sequences are LGHDT and YNNKEL (reference sequence). The CDR3 sequence is CASSQGFGDGRNEQFF. The CDR3 DNA reads TGTGCCAGCAGCCAAGGCTTTGGAGATGGGCGCAATGAGCAGTTCTTC.

The chain couples TRBV3-1 to TRBJ2-3; the D gene is possibly TRBD2 (7 bases). Germline lookup yields CDR1 LGHDT and CDR2 YNNKEL (reference sequence). The CDR3 extends over 19 amino acids. The V and J ends lost 4 bases and 2 bases respectively, with 25 bases between them. CDR3 sequence: CASSRSAGAGSGYTDTQYF. CDR3 DNA: TGTGCCAGCAGCCGTTCTGCGGGGGCGGGTAGCGGGTACACAGATACGCAGTATTTT.

This clonotype turned up a few times. The V and J genes are TRBV7-2 and TRBJ2-7; weak D call: TRBD2 (5 bases). The CDR3 has 13 amino acids. The V end lost 4 bases, the J end lost 2 bases, and 9 bases lay between the germline ends. CDR1 SGHTA and CDR2 FQGNSA come from the germline V gene. The CDR3, as DNA: TGTGCCAGCAGCTGGACTCTCCCCTACGAGCAGTACTTC. This translates into CASSWTLPYEQYF.

In its sample, this clonotype was seen a few times. The rearrangement links TRBV15 to TRBJ2-3; 12 bases line up with TRBD2. The trim removed 1 base at V and 6 bases at J, leaving 5 bases unmatched. This CDR3 is built from 16 residues. Germline V gene sequence: CDR1 LNHNV, CDR2 YYDKDF (reference sequence). DNA for the CDR3: TGTGCCACCAGCAGAGGACTAGCGGGGGACAGGGATACGCAGTATTTT. Translation: CATSRGLAGDRDTQYF.

This clonotype appeared a few times. This rearrangement joins TRBV2 to TRBJ2-1, with TRBD2 identical over 8 bases. Trimming cost V 2 bases and J 7 bases; bases outside gene matches: 7. CDR1 SNHLY and CDR2 FYNNEI come from the germline V gene. This CDR3 has 15 residues. The CDR3 DNA reads as TGTGCCAGCAGTGAACAGCGGGGGCTTGGGAATGAGCAGTTCTTC. Protein product: CASSEQRGLGNEQFF. Full variable domain (remainder filled in from reference TRBV2 and TRBJ2-1): EPEVTQTPSHQVTQMGQEVILRCVPISNHLYFYWYRQILGQKVEFLVSFYNNEISEKSEIFDDQFSVERPDGSNFTLKIRSTKLEDSAMYFCASSEQRGLGNEQFFGPGTRLTVL.

DNA of the CDR3: TGTGCCAGCAGCCCCCAAGGGGTCAATGAGCAGTTCTTC. It codes for CASSPQGVNEQFF. The chain couples TRBV2 to TRBJ2-1; TRBD1 is a possible D gene (5 bases). Deletions cut 6 bases from V and 6 bases from J, with 12 bases between. CDR3 size: 13 residues. Germline V gene sequence: CDR1 SNHLY, CDR2 FYNNEI.